Below are 5 T cell receptor beta chains sequenced from a single sample in a study of pediatric ulcerative colitis. Method: immunoSEQ multiplex PCR; TCRdb's copy keeps in-frame clones and lacks some. The repertoire holds tens of thousands of clones, with 65% to 80% as singletons. The rectum was sampled with one to two pinch biopsies at colonoscopy. The sequenced sample consisted of gut tissue. The receptors were gathered from a boy aged 5 to 17 with severe ulcerative colitis.

The chain links TRBV9 to TRBJ2-5; a possible D gene is TRBD2 (6 bases). Looked up from germline, CDR1 is SGDLS and CDR2 is YYNGEE. The CDR3 length is 16 residues. The V end lost 4 bases, the J end lost 4 bases, and 20 bases lay between the germline ends. CDR3 sequence reads: CASSHGGTRGGETQYF. The CDR3 coding sequence is TGTGCCAGCAGCCACGGAGGCACCCGGGGAGGAGAGACCCAGTACTTC.

The J gene is TRBJ1-1, the V gene TRBV19, with no clear D. Trimming stripped 6 bases from V and 0 bases from J, with 5 bases between. Germline V CDR1 and CDR2: LNHDA, SQIVND (reference sequence). This CDR3 contains 12 residues. CDR3 protein: CASSFVNTEAFF. The DNA of the CDR3 is TGTGCCAGTAGCTTTGTGAACACTGAAGCTTTCTTT.

This clone was recorded only once. The chain recombines TRBV13 with TRBJ2-1; D not certain. Germline CDR1 is PRHDT and CDR2 is FYEKMQ (reference sequence). V was pared by 2 bases and J by 5 bases, with 10 bases between. CDR3 length: 14 residues. Here the CDR3 DNA reads TGTGCCAGCAGCTTAACCCGTCCCCACAATGAGCAGTTCTTC. Its protein product is CASSLTRPHNEQFF.

The chain uses TRBV13 and TRBJ2-5; D possibly corresponds to TRBD2 (5 bases). Trimming left V 4 bases short and J 5 bases short, with 11 bases between. The CDR3 runs to 13 residues. Germline-derived CDR1 and CDR2 are PRHDT and FYEKMQ (reference sequence). The CDR3 DNA reads TGTGCCAGCAGCTCTAGGCGGGCGGAGACCCAGTACTTC. Protein product: CASSSRRAETQYF.

The CDR3 sequence: CASSQEPREGQPQHF. CDR3 sequence (DNA): TGCGCCAGCAGCCAAGAACCTAGAGAGGGTCAGCCCCAGCATTTT. This rearrangement joins TRBV4-1 to TRBJ1-5; D is uncertain. The CDR3 is made up of 15 amino acids. Looked up from germline, CDR1 is MGHRA and CDR2 is YSYEKL. V was pared by 0 bases and J by 6 bases, with 12 bases between.